One sample yielded the 32 T cell receptor beta chains listed below, sequenced in a study of cytotoxic CD8 clonotypes in ibrutinib-treated CLL. Profiled with immunoSEQ multiplex PCR; TCRdb holds only in-frame clones, not every one. This table holds about 130,000 clones, approximately 80% found once. The sample in question was PBMCs, obtained after 12 months of ibrutinib treatment. These receptors all come from a human donor with chronic lymphocytic leukemia.

The table lists this clone with a few counts. This chain joins TRBV4-1 and TRBJ2-6, with D perhaps matching TRBD1 or TRBD2 (5 bases each). V was cut by 1 base and J by 1 base, with 17 bases left in between. Per the germline V gene, CDR1 is MGHRA and CDR2 is YSYEKL. This CDR3 is 19 amino acids long. The CDR3 spells CASSQGSGRQLSGANVLTF. The CDR3 coding sequence is TGCGCCAGCAGCCAAGGGTCGGGACGGCAGCTGTCTGGGGCCAACGTCCTGACTTTC.

This clone was seen only a few times. This chain uses TRBV10-3 with TRBJ1-1, with D perhaps TRBD1 (6 bases). CDR3 size: 13 residues. Trimming took 8 bases from V and 0 from J, leaving 10 bases between them. Per the germline V gene, CDR1 is ENHRY and CDR2 is SYGVKD. The CDR3 spells CAIEDRLNTEAFF. Written as DNA, the CDR3 is TGTGCCATCGAGGACAGACTGAACACTGAAGCTTTCTTT.

Only one count was recorded for this clone. V gene TRBV4-3 combines with J gene TRBJ1-1, with a possible D match to TRBD1 (5 bases). V was clipped by 3 bases and J by 2 bases, with 16 bases between them. This CDR3 has 16 amino acids. The germline V gene encodes CDR1 LGHNA and CDR2 YSLEER. The CDR3 region has the DNA TGCGCCAGCAGCCACAACTCCCGGGGGTCAAACACTGAAGCTTTCTTT. It codes for CASSHNSRGSNTEAFF.

In DNA, the CDR3 is TGCGCCAGCAGCTTGGGACTAGCGGCTCTCACAGATACGCAGTATTTT. Translation: CASSLGLAALTDTQYF. The gene calls are TRBV5-1 and TRBJ2-3, with TRBD2 matching 9 bases. CDR1 is SGHRS and CDR2 is YFSETQ in the germline V gene. The V and J ends lost 0 bases and 2 bases, in that order; junction bases with no gene match: 4. The CDR3 length is 16 residues.

This clone was detected only a few times. This chain uses TRBV2 with TRBJ1-5; possible D gene TRBD1, 5 bases. The V gene lost 5 bases and the J gene lost 5 bases, with 16 bases spanning the gap. The CDR3 extends over 15 amino acids. Germline CDR1 reads SNHLY; CDR2 reads FYNNEI. CDR3 sequence reads: CASSNTGNRYQPQHF. The CDR3 nucleotides read TGTGCCAGCAGTAACACAGGAAACAGGTATCAGCCCCAGCATTTT.

The chain uses TRBV11-3 and TRBJ2-3; no firm D call. Deletions cut 1 base from V and 2 bases from J, with 7 bases between. CDR1 and CDR2 (germline): SGHNT, YENEEA. The CDR3 spans 14 residues. Here the CDR3 reads CASSLGKSTDTQYF. CDR3 in DNA: TGTGCCAGCAGCTTAGGGAAATCCACAGATACGCAGTATTTT.

The gene calls are TRBV7-6 and TRBJ2-2, with TRBD1 as a possible D gene (6 bases). The CDR3 spans 15 residues. Trimming stripped 5 bases from V and 5 bases from J, with 15 bases between. Germline assignment: CDR1 SGHVS and CDR2 FNYEAQ. The CDR3 region has the DNA TGTGCCAGCAGCCAACTACAGGGTTCGACCGGGGAGCTGTTTTTT. Its translation is CASSQLQGSTGELFF.

The chain has TRBV5-4 and TRBJ2-1; 8 bases are a match to TRBD1. The CDR3 runs to 15 residues. The germline gives CDR1 SGHNT, CDR2 YYREEE (reference sequence). Trimming took 3 bases from V and 1 from J; bases not matched to a gene: 3. CDR3 nucleotide sequence: TGTGCCAGCAGCTCCGACAGGGGATCCTACAATGAGCAGTTCTTC. It encodes CASSSDRGSYNEQFF.

This clone occurred a few times. This chain links TRBV27 with TRBJ2-1, with 7 bases that match TRBD2. With V trimmed by 8 bases and J by 2 bases, 6 bases remained unmatched. CDR3 length: 14 residues. Germline V gene sequence: CDR1 MNHEY, CDR2 SMNVEV (reference sequence). This CDR3 reads CASLGGGTYNEQFF. The CDR3 DNA follows: TGTGCCAGCCTTGGGGGGGGAACCTACAATGAGCAGTTCTTC.

J is TRBJ2-7 and V is TRBV15; 7 bases are a match to TRBD1. From germline, CDR1 is LNHNV and CDR2 YYDKDF (reference sequence). Trimming removed 0 bases from V and 1 base from J; junction bases left unmatched: 3. CDR3 length: 15 amino acids. In nucleotides, the CDR3 is TGTGCCACCAGCAGAGAGACAGGGCATTCCTACGAGCAGTACTTC. It yields the protein CATSRETGHSYEQYF.

This chain connects TRBV23-1 to TRBJ2-7; D may be TRBD1 or TRBD2 (5 bases each). TRBV23-1 is placed among ORFs of uncertain function. This CDR3 contains 14 residues. V gave up 4 bases and J gave up 0 bases, with 10 bases separating them. CDR3 nucleotide sequence: TGCGCCAGCAGTCTCCAGGGACGCTCCTACGAGCAGTACTTC. Protein: CASSLQGRSYEQYF.

The chain employs TRBV30 and TRBJ1-1, with TRBD1 matching over 7 bases. This CDR3 has 14 amino acids. Germline values: CDR1 GTSNPN, CDR2 SVGIG (reference sequence). V dropped 2 bases and J dropped 0; count of bases not matched to a gene: 3. Here the CDR3 DNA reads TGTGCCTGGAGTTCCGACAGGGTGAACACTGAAGCTTTCTTT. It specifies CAWSSDRVNTEAFF.

The J gene is TRBJ2-2, the V gene TRBV7-9; TRBD1 or TRBD2 may be the D gene (5 bases each). The CDR3 has 16 amino acids. The germline V gene has CDR1 SEHNR and CDR2 FQNEAQ (reference sequence). Between the trimmed V and J ends, which lost 0 bases and 0 bases, there was a span of 8 bases. The CDR3 loop reads CASSLARGPNTGELFF. The CDR3 nucleotides read TGTGCCAGCAGCTTAGCACGGGGCCCGAACACCGGGGAGCTGTTTTTT.

This clone was picked up a small number of times. V is TRBV5-4 and J is TRBJ1-2; 7 bases line up with TRBD1. The CDR3 extends over 15 amino acids. From germline, CDR1 is SGHNT and CDR2 YYREEE (reference sequence). V lost 4 bases to trimming and J lost 2 bases; unmatched junction nucleotides: 8. CDR3 in amino acids: CASSISRTGNYGYTF. In nucleotides, the CDR3 is TGTGCCAGCAGCATTTCGCGGACAGGCAACTATGGCTACACCTTC.

CDR3: CASSLVGGRLYNEQFF. In DNA, the CDR3 is TGCGCCAGCAGCTTGGTAGGCGGGAGGCTTTACAATGAGCAGTTCTTC. The chain links TRBV5-1 to TRBJ2-1; 8 nucleotides align to TRBD2. Germline CDR1 reads SGHRS; CDR2 reads YFSETQ. The CDR3 extends over 16 amino acids. V lost 0 bases, J lost 4 bases, and 6 bases stayed unmatched.

J is TRBJ2-1 and V is TRBV29-1; 8 bases match TRBD2. The V and J ends lost 5 bases and 0 bases, in that order; junction bases with no gene match: 6. CDR1 and CDR2 (germline): SQVTM, ANQGSEA. The CDR3 covers 15 residues. CDR3 bases: TGCAGCGTTCGCACTAGCGGCCGCTCCTACAATGAGCAGTTCTTC. It codes for CSVRTSGRSYNEQFF.

This clone has just a few counts. V is TRBV4-1 and J is TRBJ1-5, with D possibly TRBD1 on 5 matching bases. V was pared by 2 bases and J by 4 bases, with 12 bases between. There are 15 residues in the CDR3. Per the germline V gene, CDR1 is MGHRA and CDR2 is YSYEKL. The CDR3 bases are TGCGCCAGCAGCCAAAGGTACGGGGGAAATCAGCCCCAGCATTTT. This encodes CASSQRYGGNQPQHF.

The V and J genes are TRBV6-5 and TRBJ2-7; weak D call: TRBD2 (7 bases). Trimming took off 2 bases at V and 3 bases at J, with 11 bases between the two ends. CDR3 size: 14 residues. Germline CDR1 and CDR2: MNHEY and SVGAGI. In nucleotides, the CDR3 is TGTGCCAGCAGTTACGGGGAGGGGGGCTACGAGCAGTACTTC. Protein sequence: CASSYGEGGYEQYF.

The chain links TRBV4-1 to TRBJ1-2; a possible D gene is TRBD1 (5 bases). Germline CDR1 and CDR2: MGHRA and YSYEKL. V was pared by 0 bases and J by 8 bases, with 13 bases between. The CDR3 spans 14 residues. CDR3 bases: TGCGCCAGCAGCCAAGATCGTGGGAGGGACGGCTACACCTTC. It translates to CASSQDRGRDGYTF.

The chain recombines TRBV5-4 with TRBJ2-1; 11 bases map to TRBD2. V was pared by 4 bases and J by 2 bases, with 5 bases of the junction left unmatched. There are 16 residues in the CDR3. Looked up from germline, CDR1 is SGHNT and CDR2 is YYREEE (reference sequence). The CDR3 coding sequence is TGTGCCAGCAGCCTTAATAGCGGGAGGGCCTACAATGAGCAGTTCTTC. Translating gives CASSLNSGRAYNEQFF.

The chain recombines TRBV28 with TRBJ2-7; 15 bases line up with TRBD2. The germline CDR1 and CDR2 sequences are MDHEN and SYDVKM. CDR3 length: 16 amino acids. J lost 2 bases, V lost 5 bases, and 4 bases had no gene match. CDR3: CASSDGTSGRTYEQYF. The CDR3 coding sequence is TGTGCCAGCAGTGACGGGACTAGCGGGAGGACCTACGAGCAGTACTTC. The full variable domain, its missing parts supplied by reference TRBV28 and TRBJ2-7, is DVKVTQSSRYLVKRTGEKVFLECVQDMDHENMFWYRQDPGLGLRLIYFSYDVKMKEKGDIPEGYSVSREKKERFSLILESASTNQTSMYLCASSDGTSGRTYEQYFGPGTRLTVT.

The rearrangement joins TRBV19 to TRBJ2-1; 16 bases align to TRBD2. CDR3 length: 17 residues. Trimming removed 6 bases from V and 8 bases from J; junction bases left unmatched: 10. Germline V gene data show CDR1 as LNHDA and CDR2 as SQIVND (reference sequence). As DNA, the CDR3 is TGTGCCAGTAGCAGCCCCCGTGGGACTAGCGGGAGGGATGAGCAGTTCTTC. It codes for CASSSPRGTSGRDEQFF.

The chain uses TRBV11-3 and TRBJ2-5, with D possibly TRBD2 on 5 matching bases. V lost 3 bases and J 11 bases, leaving 16 bases between the germline ends. CDR3 length: 13 residues. Germline V gives CDR1 SGHNT, CDR2 YENEEA. The CDR3 loop is CASSFDYTTTQYF. The CDR3 DNA reads TGTGCCAGCAGCTTTGACTACACAACGACACAGTACTTC.

This clone has more than one count but fewer than ten. The rearrangement joins TRBV6-6 to TRBJ1-1; D call uncertain. The V gene lost 7 bases and the J gene lost 5 bases, with 14 bases spanning the gap. The CDR3 covers 13 residues. CDR1 is MNHNY and CDR2 is SVGAGI in the germline V gene (reference sequence). The CDR3 here is CASTLDLMTEAFF. As DNA, the CDR3 is TGTGCCAGCACGTTGGACCTGATGACTGAAGCTTTCTTT.

This chain joins TRBV28 and TRBJ2-5; D is possibly TRBD2 (6 bases). V shed 2 bases and J shed 3 bases, with 13 bases lying between them. The germline CDR1 and CDR2 sequences are MDHEN and SYDVKM. The CDR3 loop spans 15 amino acids. The DNA for the CDR3 is TGTGCCAGCAGTTTACGGGGGAGTAGGGAAGAGACCCAGTACTTC. Its protein is CASSLRGSREETQYF.

A single count supports this clone. J is TRBJ2-3 and V is TRBV9, with D possibly TRBD2 on 6 matching bases. This CDR3 contains 15 residues. Germline assignment: CDR1 SGDLS and CDR2 YYNGEE. Trimming cost V 2 bases and J 0 bases, with 10 bases left between them. DNA of the CDR3: TGTGCCAGCAGCGTCGATGCGGGAAGCACAGATACGCAGTATTTT. Translation gives CASSVDAGSTDTQYF.

The CDR3 sequence: CASSLRDRPGPIGYTF. The CDR3 DNA is TGTGCCAGCAGTTTACGAGACCGCCCCGGCCCTATTGGCTACACCTTC. The chain carries TRBV27 and TRBJ1-2, with no clear D. From germline, CDR1 is MNHEY and CDR2 SMNVEV (reference sequence). This CDR3 has 16 residues. V lost 2 bases to trimming and J lost 7 bases, with 20 bases between them.

V gene TRBV11-3 combines with J gene TRBJ2-7, with D possibly matching TRBD1 (6 bases). V was cut by 3 bases and J by 5 bases, with 14 bases left in between. CDR3 length: 14 amino acids. CDR1 SGHNT and CDR2 YENEEA come from the germline V gene. CDR3 nucleotides: TGTGCCAGCAGCTTGTACAGGGAATCCGACGAGCAGTACTTC. It yields the protein CASSLYRESDEQYF.

The chain recombines TRBV13 with TRBJ2-5; D is possibly TRBD1 (6 bases). CDR3 length: 14 residues. Trimming stripped 5 bases from V and 5 bases from J, with 15 bases between. CDR1 and CDR2 (germline): PRHDT, FYEKMQ (reference sequence). The CDR3 nucleotides read TGTGCCAGCAGCCCCTGGGGGCGGCTTGAGACCCAGTACTTC. It translates to CASSPWGRLETQYF. The full variable domain, with the rest looked up from reference TRBV13 and TRBJ2-5, is AAGVIQSPRHLIKEKRETATLKCYPIPRHDTVYWYQQGPGQDPQFLISFYEKMQSDKGSIPDRFSAQQFSDYHSELNMSSLELGDSALYFCASSPWGRLETQYFGPGTRLLVL.

CDR3 coding DNA: TGTGCCAGCAGCGAACGGGACTACCAAGAGACCCAGTACTTC. Translation gives CASSERDYQETQYF. This chain uses TRBV9 with TRBJ2-5; TRBD2 might be the D (6 bases). The CDR3 totals 14 residues. CDR1 is SGDLS and CDR2 is YYNGEE in the germline V gene. Trimming removed 3 bases at V and 0 bases at J, with 9 bases between.

The chain carries TRBV2 and TRBJ1-1; D remains ambiguous. The V end was cut by 5 bases, the J end by 0 bases, with 10 bases between. Looked up from germline, CDR1 is SNHLY and CDR2 is FYNNEI. The CDR3 contains 14 residues. As DNA, the CDR3 is TGTGCCAGCAGTTTATCGCTCATGAACACTGAAGCTTTCTTT. It yields the protein CASSLSLMNTEAFF.

The chain links TRBV6-6 to TRBJ2-7; TRBD2 matches 11 bases. Germline CDR1 and CDR2: MNHNY and SVGAGI (reference sequence). V lost 7 bases to trimming and J lost 3 bases; unmatched junction nucleotides: 5. This CDR3 is 14 amino acids long. The CDR3 reads CASTPTSGSYEQYF. The CDR3, as DNA: TGTGCCAGCACCCCCACTAGCGGGAGCTACGAGCAGTACTTC.